The rows below give T cell receptor beta chains drawn from one sample of a study of response to subunit inactivated influenza vaccine. Each CDR3 protein gets one entry after TCRdb re-called the RT-PCR reads with MiXCR. Altogether hundreds of thousands of distinct CDR3 sequences are present, around a sixth being singletons, with the ten largest covering roughly 10%. Sequencing used PBMCs from blood, obtained 11 to 12 days after vaccination. These receptors were taken from a man in his fifties who received an inactivated influenza vaccine. Both conserved end residues are part of each CDR3. The D gene is left open where the match is weak. Size is stated for part of the rows, as once, few or many counts, or as a class when the clone is expanded.

D gene: .
V gene: TRBV11-2
J gene: TRBJ2-3
clone size: once
CDR3 DNA: TGTGCCAGCAGCTTTGGGCAGAAACCGGGAGATACGCAGTATTTT
CDR3 protein: CASSFGQKPGDTQYF

D gene: TRBD2
V gene: TRBV28
J gene: TRBJ2-1
clone size: .
CDR3 DNA: TGTGCCAGCTGTCGCGACGGGGGGGCTGGTTCCTATGAGCAGTTCTTC
CDR3 protein: CASCRDGGAGSYEQFF

D gene: .
V gene: TRBV29-1
J gene: TRBJ1-1
clone size: few
CDR3 DNA: TGCAGCGTTAGAAGAGTCGCGGGCACTGAAGCTTTCTTT
CDR3 protein: CSVRRVAGTEAFF

D gene: TRBD1
V gene: TRBV13
J gene: TRBJ1-1
clone size: .
CDR3 DNA: TGTGCCAGCAGCAAGACAGGGGGCCCTGAAGCTTTCTTT
CDR3 protein: CASSKTGGPEAFF

D gene: .
V gene: TRBV5-1
J gene: TRBJ2-1
clone size: many
CDR3 DNA: TGCGCCAGCAGCTTGGCCCCCAGGGGCGGGTACAATGAGCAGTTCTTC
CDR3 protein: CASSLAPRGGYNEQFF

D gene: .
V gene: TRBV5-1
J gene: TRBJ2-4
clone size: many
CDR3 DNA: TGCGCCAGCAGAGCGTTAGGGCCCCAAAAGAACATTCAGTACTTC
CDR3 protein: CASRALGPQKNIQYF

D gene: TRBD1
V gene: TRBV7-8
J gene: TRBJ1-1
clone size: .
CDR3 DNA: TGTGCCAGCAGCTTATCGGGACAGTACAATGAAGCTTTCTTT
CDR3 protein: CASSLSGQYNEAFF

D gene: .
V gene: TRBV7-2
J gene: TRBJ1-1
clone size: .
CDR3 DNA: TGTGCCAGCAGCCTTACATCCCACACTGAAGCTTTCTTT
CDR3 protein: CASSLTSHTEAFF

D gene: .
V gene: TRBV7-2
J gene: TRBJ2-1
clone size: .
CDR3 DNA: TGTGCCAGCAGCTCCCCCCTCCTTGAGCAGTTCTTC
CDR3 protein: CASSSPLLEQFF

D gene: TRBD2
V gene: TRBV12-3/TRBV12-4
J gene: TRBJ2-2
clone size: many
CDR3 DNA: TGTGCCAGCAGCCCCCTCGAGACTAGCGGGAGGGCCGCCGGGGAGCTGTTTTTT
CDR3 protein: CASSPLETSGRAAGELFF

D gene: TRBD1
V gene: TRBV5-1
J gene: TRBJ2-5
clone size: many
CDR3 DNA: TGCGCCAGCAGCGCGGGGACAGGACAAGAGACCCAGTACTTC
CDR3 protein: CASSAGTGQETQYF

D gene: TRBD1
V gene: TRBV4-2
J gene: TRBJ2-1
clone size: .
CDR3 DNA: TGTGCCAGCAGCCAAGGGGGACAGGGCATGCGGAATGAGCAGTTCTTC
CDR3 protein: CASSQGGQGMRNEQFF

D gene: .
V gene: TRBV10-3
J gene: TRBJ1-1
clone size: .
CDR3 DNA: TGTGCCATCAGTGAACTGGTGGGGACTGAAGCTTTCTTT
CDR3 protein: CAISELVGTEAFF

D gene: .
V gene: TRBV11-1
J gene: TRBJ2-5
clone size: .
CDR3 DNA: TGTGCCAGCAGCTTAGAGCGCAACAGGGAAGAGACCCAGTACTTC
CDR3 protein: CASSLERNREETQYF

D gene: .
V gene: TRBV5-6
J gene: TRBJ2-7
clone size: .
CDR3 DNA: TGTGCCAGCATCAATTCCGCAGGGGTTAGATCCTACGAGCAGTACTTC
CDR3 protein: CASINSAGVRSYEQYF

D gene: TRBD1
V gene: TRBV5-5
J gene: TRBJ2-6
clone size: .
CDR3 DNA: TGTGCCAGCAGCGCGGGGACAGGTTCTGGAAGGGCCAACGTCCTGACTTTC
CDR3 protein: CASSAGTGSGRANVLTF

D gene: .
V gene: TRBV10-3
J gene: TRBJ2-7
clone size: .
CDR3 DNA: TGTGCCATCAGGGGCCCCGAGTGGGGCGAGCAGTACTTC
CDR3 protein: CAIRGPEWGEQYF

D gene: .
V gene: TRBV7-2
J gene: TRBJ1-1
clone size: .
CDR3 DNA: TGTGCCAGCAGCCAGTCACCCGGCGGGGACACTGAAGCTTTCTTT
CDR3 protein: CASSQSPGGDTEAFF

D gene: .
V gene: TRBV20-1
J gene: TRBJ1-1
clone size: few
CDR3 DNA: TGCAGTGCTAGAGGGCATCAGTTGAACACTGAAGCTTTCTTT
CDR3 protein: CSARGHQLNTEAFF

D gene: .
V gene: TRBV5-1
J gene: TRBJ2-5
clone size: few
CDR3 DNA: TGCGCCAGCAGCTCGACGGCGTTTTCGGATGACCAAGAGACCCAGTACTTC
CDR3 protein: CASSSTAFSDDQETQYF

D gene: TRBD2
V gene: TRBV30
J gene: TRBJ2-2
clone size: few
CDR3 DNA: TGTGCCTGGAGTGTGGTAGCGGGAGGGAACACCGGGGAGCTGTTTTTT
CDR3 protein: CAWSVVAGGNTGELFF

D gene: TRBD1
V gene: TRBV2
J gene: TRBJ2-7
clone size: few
CDR3 DNA: TGTGCCAGCAGTGAAGACAGGGGCGAGCAGTACTTC
CDR3 protein: CASSEDRGEQYF

D gene: .
V gene: TRBV15
J gene: TRBJ2-5
clone size: few
CDR3 DNA: TGTGCCACCAGCAGGCCCACCTCGATGACCGGGGGGACCCAGTACTTC
CDR3 protein: CATSRPTSMTGGTQYF

D gene: .
V gene: TRBV4-3
J gene: TRBJ2-2
clone size: .
CDR3 DNA: TGCGCCAGCAGCCAAGGCGTGGACACCGGGGAGCTGTTTTTT
CDR3 protein: CASSQGVDTGELFF

D gene: .
V gene: TRBV5-5
J gene: TRBJ2-5
clone size: .
CDR3 DNA: TGTGCCAGCAGCTTTAGCGGATCCGAGGGGGAGACCCAGTACTTC
CDR3 protein: CASSFSGSEGETQYF

D gene: TRBD2
V gene: TRBV18
J gene: TRBJ2-1
clone size: many
CDR3 DNA: TGTGCCAGCAGCCCCGCGGGGGGTAATGAGCAGTTCTTC
CDR3 protein: CASSPAGGNEQFF

D gene: .
V gene: TRBV3-1
J gene: TRBJ2-3
clone size: .
CDR3 DNA: TGTGCCAGCAGCCAAGGTCCCCGGAGGGGAGATACGCAGTATTTT
CDR3 protein: CASSQGPRRGDTQYF

D gene: .
V gene: TRBV7-6
J gene: TRBJ2-3
clone size: once
CDR3 DNA: TGTGCCAGCAGCTCCCCGGGCTTATATAGCACAGATACGCAGTATTTT
CDR3 protein: CASSSPGLYSTDTQYF

D gene: TRBD1
V gene: TRBV24-1
J gene: TRBJ1-2
clone size: few
CDR3 DNA: TGTGCCACCAGCAGGGACAGATTCAACTATGGCTACACCTTC
CDR3 protein: CATSRDRFNYGYTF

D gene: TRBD2
V gene: TRBV29-1
J gene: TRBJ2-1
clone size: few
CDR3 DNA: TGCAGCGTTGAGAAGAGGGACTACCCAGTCTCCTACAATGAGCAGTTCTTC
CDR3 protein: CSVEKRDYPVSYNEQFF

D gene: .
V gene: TRBV21-1
J gene: TRBJ2-7
clone size: .
CDR3 DNA: TGTGCCAGCAGCAAATATGCTCGGGGGTCCCCCTACGAGCAGTACTTC
CDR3 protein: CASSKYARGSPYEQYF

D gene: .
V gene: TRBV6-2/TRBV6-3
J gene: TRBJ2-1
clone size: .
CDR3 DNA: TGTGCCAGCAGAACCTACAGGGAGCAGTTCTTC
CDR3 protein: CASRTYREQFF

D gene: .
V gene: TRBV10-3
J gene: TRBJ2-7
clone size: few
CDR3 DNA: TGTGCCATCAGTGATAATTCAGGCTTCTACGAGCAGTACTTC
CDR3 protein: CAISDNSGFYEQYF

D gene: TRBD2
V gene: TRBV5-1
J gene: TRBJ2-5
clone size: .
CDR3 DNA: TGCGCCAGCAGCTGGGGGAGCGGGGGGGAGAAAGAGACCCAGTACTTC
CDR3 protein: CASSWGSGGEKETQYF

D gene: .
V gene: TRBV20-1
J gene: TRBJ1-3
clone size: .
CDR3 DNA: TGCAGTGCGATTACAGGAACGGGGAAGTCTGGAAACACCATATATTTT
CDR3 protein: CSAITGTGKSGNTIYF

D gene: .
V gene: TRBV7-2
J gene: TRBJ2-3
clone size: .
CDR3 DNA: TGTGCCAGCAGCACTCGGCATGGGTTCGATACGCAGTATTTT
CDR3 protein: CASSTRHGFDTQYF

D gene: .
V gene: TRBV4-3
J gene: TRBJ2-2
clone size: many
CDR3 DNA: TGCGCCAGCAGCCAACACGCGACACCAATGAACACCGGGGAGCTGTTTTTT
CDR3 protein: CASSQHATPMNTGELFF

D gene: .
V gene: TRBV6-2/TRBV6-3
J gene: TRBJ2-2
clone size: few
CDR3 DNA: TGTGCCAGCAGTTACGTTATGACGGAACTGAACACCGGGGAGCTGTTTTTT
CDR3 protein: CASSYVMTELNTGELFF

D gene: .
V gene: TRBV9
J gene: TRBJ2-7
clone size: .
CDR3 DNA: TGTGCCAGCAGCCCAAGACCAGCAGCAAACTACGAGCAGTACTTC
CDR3 protein: CASSPRPAANYEQYF

D gene: .
V gene: TRBV20-1
J gene: TRBJ2-3
clone size: .
CDR3 DNA: TGCAGTGCTAGAGATGGAAGCGCTTCAGCCACAGATACGCAGTATTTT
CDR3 protein: CSARDGSASATDTQYF

D gene: .
V gene: TRBV4-2
J gene: TRBJ2-3
clone size: .
CDR3 DNA: TGTGCCAGCAGCCAAGAGATATTCGGGGGCCGCACAGATACGCAGTATTTT
CDR3 protein: CASSQEIFGGRTDTQYF

D gene: .
V gene: TRBV14
J gene: TRBJ2-1
clone size: .
CDR3 DNA: TGTGCCAGCAGCCAAGGCCTTTCACAGGGAACCTACAATGAGCAGTTCTTC
CDR3 protein: CASSQGLSQGTYNEQFF